These 10 T cell receptor beta chains came from one sample sequenced in a study of beta chain features in type 1 diabetes. All of the isolated RNA was reverse transcribed, so expressed TCRB transcripts were sequenced. Measured with immunoSEQ multiplex PCR; TCRdb has only the in-frame clones, and not every one. The table lists around 500,000 clones, 30% of them singletons, with 0.05% to 0.07% in the top ten. Sequencing was done on a sample of naive CD4+ T cells from blood. Receptors originate from a young man in good health.

Only a few counts were recorded for this clone. This chain connects TRBV30 to TRBJ1-3; 7 bases map to TRBD1. The length of the CDR3 is 13 residues. Trimming removed 1 base from V and 7 bases from J; junction bases left unmatched: 4. Germline V lookup: CDR1 GTSNPN, CDR2 SVGIG (reference sequence). The CDR3 is CAWSADRVNTIYF. The CDR3 DNA reads as TGTGCCTGGAGTGCCGACAGGGTGAACACCATATATTTT.

The chain uses TRBV5-1 and TRBJ1-1; D is unclear. V lost 4 bases and J lost 3, with 10 bases in between. CDR3 length: 13 amino acids. The germline V gene encodes CDR1 SGHRS and CDR2 YFSETQ. Written as DNA, the CDR3 is TGCGCCAGCAGCCCCCGGGCGGACACTGAAGCTTTCTTT. This gives the protein CASSPRADTEAFF.

This clone was detected only a few times. The genes are TRBV15 and TRBJ1-2; D gene unclear. Trimming took 5 bases from V and 0 from J, leaving 7 bases between them. CDR3 length equals 13 residues. Germline assignment: CDR1 LNHNV and CDR2 YYDKDF (reference sequence). The CDR3 protein is CATSEIANYGYTF. CDR3 sequence (DNA): TGTGCCACCAGCGAGATAGCTAACTATGGCTACACCTTC.

The rearrangement uses TRBV10-2 and TRBJ1-2; D unresolved. Germline V gene lookup returns CDR1 WSHSY and CDR2 SAAADI. Trimming removed 6 bases from V and 1 base from J, with 12 bases in between. This CDR3 has 14 residues. The CDR3 is CASSNRSHNYGYTF. The CDR3, as DNA: TGCGCCAGCAGCAACAGATCACATAACTATGGCTACACCTTC.

This clone occurred a few times. The V and J genes are TRBV30 and TRBJ1-5; tentative D call: TRBD1 (5 bases). Per germline, CDR1 GTSNPN and CDR2 SVGIG (reference sequence). V was pared by 3 bases and J by 5 bases, with 17 bases between. The CDR3 covers 15 residues. The CDR3 coding sequence is TGTGCCTGGAGAAAGAAACAGGCAACCGATCAGCCCCAGCATTTT. Its translation is CAWRKKQATDQPQHF.

The rearrangement links TRBV5-6 to TRBJ2-1; 7 bases agree with TRBD2. CDR1 and CDR2 from the germline V gene are SGHDT and YYEEEE. With V trimmed by 2 bases and J by 6 bases, 8 bases remained unmatched. CDR3 size: 15 residues. The CDR3 sequence: CASSFGPREGNEQFF. The CDR3 region has the DNA TGTGCCAGCAGCTTTGGGCCAAGGGAGGGCAATGAGCAGTTCTTC.

The CDR3 sequence is CASSQGLAGGETQYF. In nucleotides, the CDR3 is TGTGCCAGCAGCCAAGGGCTAGCGGGAGGAGAGACCCAGTACTTC. The rearrangement uses TRBV4-2 and TRBJ2-5, with TRBD2 matching 11 bases. The CDR3 has 15 residues. Trimming took 1 base from V and 4 from J; bases not matched to a gene: 2. Germline loops: CDR1 LGHNA, CDR2 YNFKEQ.

The chain employs TRBV30 and TRBJ2-7, with D hard to call. This CDR3 region has 11 residues. The germline gives CDR1 GTSNPN, CDR2 SVGIG (reference sequence). The V and J ends lost 3 bases and 4 bases respectively, with 7 bases between them. This CDR3 reads CAWRDRYEQYF. The CDR3 coding sequence is TGTGCCTGGAGAGACCGTTACGAGCAGTACTTC.

The chain joins TRBV7-8 to TRBJ1-1, with D unresolved. The CDR3 is 16 residues long. Germline V gene lookup returns CDR1 SGHVS and CDR2 FQNEAQ. Trimming took 2 bases from V and 1 from J, leaving 14 bases between them. CDR3 nucleotides: TGTGCCAGCAGCTTATTTGGAATTGGGGAGAACACTGAAGCTTTCTTT. Protein product: CASSLFGIGENTEAFF. Variable domain in full (rest from reference TRBV7-8 and TRBJ1-1): GAGVSQSPRYKVAKRGQDVALRCDPISGHVSLFWYQQALGQGPEFLTYFQNEAQLDKSGLPSDRFFAERPEGSVSTLKIQRTQQEDSAVYLCASSLFGIGENTEAFFGQGTRLTVV.

The rearrangement links TRBV6-1 to TRBJ2-2, with D uncertain. This CDR3 is built from 11 residues. CDR1 is MNHNS and CDR2 is SASEGT in the germline V gene. The V and J ends lost 9 bases and 6 bases respectively, with 8 bases between them. CDR3 sequence (DNA): TGTGCCAGTACTACAGCCGGGGAGCTGTTTTTT. Protein sequence: CASTTAGELFF.